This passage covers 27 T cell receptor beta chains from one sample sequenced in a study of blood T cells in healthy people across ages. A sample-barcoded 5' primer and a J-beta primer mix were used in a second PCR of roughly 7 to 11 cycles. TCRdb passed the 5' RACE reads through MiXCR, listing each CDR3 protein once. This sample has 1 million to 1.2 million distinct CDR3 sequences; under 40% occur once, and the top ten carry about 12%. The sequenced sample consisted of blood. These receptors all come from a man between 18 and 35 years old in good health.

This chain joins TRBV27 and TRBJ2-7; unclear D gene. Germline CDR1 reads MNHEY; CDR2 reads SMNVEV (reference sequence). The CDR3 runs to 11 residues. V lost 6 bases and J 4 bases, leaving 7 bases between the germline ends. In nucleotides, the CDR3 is TGTGCCAGCAGACCATTATACGAGCAGTACTTC. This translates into CASRPLYEQYF.

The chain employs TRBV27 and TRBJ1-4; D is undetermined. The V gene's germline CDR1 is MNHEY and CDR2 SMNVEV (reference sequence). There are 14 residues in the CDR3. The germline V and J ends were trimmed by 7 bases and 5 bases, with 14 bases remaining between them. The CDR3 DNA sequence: TGTGCCAGCACGTCGTGGACGGGGAATGAAAAACTGTTTTTT. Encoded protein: CASTSWTGNEKLFF.

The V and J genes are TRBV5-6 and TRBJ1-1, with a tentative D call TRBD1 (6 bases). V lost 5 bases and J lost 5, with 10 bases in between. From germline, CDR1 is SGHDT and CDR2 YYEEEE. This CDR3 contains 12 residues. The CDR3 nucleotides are TGTGCCAGCAGAACCGGACAGACTGAAGCTTTCTTT. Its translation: CASRTGQTEAFF. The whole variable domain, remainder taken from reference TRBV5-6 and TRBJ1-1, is DAGVTQSPTHLIKTRGQQVTLRCSPKSGHDTVSWYQQALGQGPQFIFQYYEEEERQRGNFPDRFSGHQFPNYSSELNVNALLLGDSALYLCASRTGQTEAFFGQGTRLTVV.

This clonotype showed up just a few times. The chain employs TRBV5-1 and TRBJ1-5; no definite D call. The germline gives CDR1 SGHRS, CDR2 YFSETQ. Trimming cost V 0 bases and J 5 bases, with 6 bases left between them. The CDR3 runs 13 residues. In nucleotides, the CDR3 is TGCGCCAGCAGCTTGGACATTGATCAGCCCCAGCATTTT. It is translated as CASSLDIDQPQHF.

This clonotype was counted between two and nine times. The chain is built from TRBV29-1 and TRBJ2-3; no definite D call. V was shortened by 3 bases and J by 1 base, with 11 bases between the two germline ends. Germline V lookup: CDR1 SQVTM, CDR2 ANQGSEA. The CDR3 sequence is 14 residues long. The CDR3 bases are TGCAGCGTTGATAGGAAACAAGGCACAGATACGCAGTATTTT. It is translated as CSVDRKQGTDTQYF.

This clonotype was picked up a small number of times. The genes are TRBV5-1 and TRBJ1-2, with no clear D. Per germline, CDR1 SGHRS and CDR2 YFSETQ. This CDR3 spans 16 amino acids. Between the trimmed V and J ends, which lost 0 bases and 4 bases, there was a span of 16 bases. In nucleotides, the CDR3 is TGCGCCAGCAGCTTGGGGGTCACCACTAGTGGCTATGGCTACACCTTC. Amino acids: CASSLGVTTSGYGYTF.

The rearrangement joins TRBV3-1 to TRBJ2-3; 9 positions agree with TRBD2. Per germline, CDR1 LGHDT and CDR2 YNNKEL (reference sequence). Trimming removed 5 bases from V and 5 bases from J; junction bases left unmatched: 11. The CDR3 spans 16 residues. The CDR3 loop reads CASSSTSGGPGDTQYF. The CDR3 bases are TGTGCCAGCAGCTCGACGAGCGGGGGGCCGGGAGATACGCAGTATTTT.

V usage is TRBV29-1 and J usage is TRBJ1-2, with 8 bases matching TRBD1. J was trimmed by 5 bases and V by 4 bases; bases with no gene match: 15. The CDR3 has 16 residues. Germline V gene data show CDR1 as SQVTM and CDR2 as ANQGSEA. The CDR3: CSVVRGAQGADYGYTF. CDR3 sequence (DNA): TGCAGCGTTGTACGTGGGGCGCAGGGGGCCGATTATGGCTACACCTTC.

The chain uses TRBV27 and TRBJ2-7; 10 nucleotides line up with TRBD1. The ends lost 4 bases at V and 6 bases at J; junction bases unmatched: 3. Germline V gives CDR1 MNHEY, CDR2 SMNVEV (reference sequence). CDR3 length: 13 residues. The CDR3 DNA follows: TGTGCCAGCAGTTGGGACAGGGGAGTCGAGCAGTACTTC. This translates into CASSWDRGVEQYF.

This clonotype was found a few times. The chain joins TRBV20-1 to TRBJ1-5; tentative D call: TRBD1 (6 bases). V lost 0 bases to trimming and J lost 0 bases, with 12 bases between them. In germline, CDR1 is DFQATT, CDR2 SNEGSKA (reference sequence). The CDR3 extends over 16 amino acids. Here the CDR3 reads CSARDEDRYSNQPQHF. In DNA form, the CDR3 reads TGCAGTGCTAGAGATGAGGACAGATATAGCAATCAGCCCCAGCATTTT.

As DNA, the CDR3 is TGCGCCAGCAGCTTGGGACTTAAAGAGCAGTACTTC. It encodes CASSLGLKEQYF. The chain carries TRBV5-1 and TRBJ2-7; no clear D. The V end was cut by 0 bases, the J end by 7 bases, with 8 bases between. Germline CDR1 and CDR2: SGHRS and YFSETQ. The CDR3 runs 12 residues. The full variable domain, with the rest looked up from reference TRBV5-1 and TRBJ2-7, is KAGVTQTPRYLIKTRGQQVTLSCSPISGHRSVSWYQQTPGQGLQFLFEYFSETQRNKGNFPGRFSGRQFSNSRSEMNVSTLELGDSALYLCASSLGLKEQYFGPGTRLTVT.

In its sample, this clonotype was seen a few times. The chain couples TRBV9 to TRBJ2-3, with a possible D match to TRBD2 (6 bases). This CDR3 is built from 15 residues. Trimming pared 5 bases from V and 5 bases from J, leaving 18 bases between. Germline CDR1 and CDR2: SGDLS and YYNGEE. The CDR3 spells CASSPSTGDGDTQYF. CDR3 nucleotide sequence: TGTGCCAGCAGTCCTAGTACGGGGGACGGAGATACGCAGTATTTT.

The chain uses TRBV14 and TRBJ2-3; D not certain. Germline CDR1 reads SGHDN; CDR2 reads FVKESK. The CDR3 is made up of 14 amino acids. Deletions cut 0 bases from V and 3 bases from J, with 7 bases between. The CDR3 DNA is TGTGCCAGCAGCCAAGAACTTACTACAGATACGCAGTATTTT. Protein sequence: CASSQELTTDTQYF.

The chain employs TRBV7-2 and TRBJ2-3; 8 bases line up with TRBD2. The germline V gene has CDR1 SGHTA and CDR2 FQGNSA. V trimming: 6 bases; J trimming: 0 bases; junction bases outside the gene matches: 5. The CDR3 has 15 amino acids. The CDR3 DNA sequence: TGTGCCAGCAGGCGGGGGGCCGCTAGCACAGATACGCAGTATTTT. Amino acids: CASRRGAASTDTQYF.

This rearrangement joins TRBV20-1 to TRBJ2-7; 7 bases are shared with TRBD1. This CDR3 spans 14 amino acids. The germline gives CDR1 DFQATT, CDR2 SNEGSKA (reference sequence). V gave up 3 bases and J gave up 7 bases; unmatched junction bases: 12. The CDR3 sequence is CSARRQGVRNEQYF. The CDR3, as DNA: TGCAGTGCTAGGAGGCAGGGGGTAAGAAATGAGCAGTACTTC.

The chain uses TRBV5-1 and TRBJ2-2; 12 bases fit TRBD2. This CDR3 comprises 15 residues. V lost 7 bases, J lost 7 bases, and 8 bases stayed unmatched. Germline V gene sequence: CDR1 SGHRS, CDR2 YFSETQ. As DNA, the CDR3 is TGCGCCAGCCGTGGACTAGCGGGATCGCACGGGGAGCTGTTTTTT. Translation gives CASRGLAGSHGELFF.

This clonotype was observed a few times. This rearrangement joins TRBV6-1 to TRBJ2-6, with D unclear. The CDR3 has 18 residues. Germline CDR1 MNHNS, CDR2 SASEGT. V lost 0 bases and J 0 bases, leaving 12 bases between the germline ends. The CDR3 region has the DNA TGTGCCAGCAGTGAAGCTCCATTGGGCAGCTCTGGGGCCAACGTCCTGACTTTC. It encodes CASSEAPLGSSGANVLTF.

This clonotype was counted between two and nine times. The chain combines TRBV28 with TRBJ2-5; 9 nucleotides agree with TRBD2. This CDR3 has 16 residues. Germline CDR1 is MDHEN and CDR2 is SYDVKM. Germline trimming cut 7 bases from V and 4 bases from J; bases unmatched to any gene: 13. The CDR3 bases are TGTGCCAGCACTTCCCCGGGACTAGCCTTTTCAGAGACCCAGTACTTC. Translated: CASTSPGLAFSETQYF.

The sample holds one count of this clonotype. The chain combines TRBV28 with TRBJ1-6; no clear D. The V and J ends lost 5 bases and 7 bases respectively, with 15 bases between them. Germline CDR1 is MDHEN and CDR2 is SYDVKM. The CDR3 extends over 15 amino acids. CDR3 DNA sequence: TGTGCCAGCAGTCTAGCAGGACTCACCAATTCACCCCTCCACTTT. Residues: CASSLAGLTNSPLHF.

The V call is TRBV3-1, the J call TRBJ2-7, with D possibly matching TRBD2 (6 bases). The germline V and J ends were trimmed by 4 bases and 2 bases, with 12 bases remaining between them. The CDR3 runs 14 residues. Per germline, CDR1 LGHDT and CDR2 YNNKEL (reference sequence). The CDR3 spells CASSRDFVTYEQYF. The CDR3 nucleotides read TGTGCCAGCAGCCGGGACTTCGTCACCTACGAGCAGTACTTC.

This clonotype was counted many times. CDR3 nucleotides: TGTGCCAGCAGTCCCCATGTGGGTCGTGCGGGAGAGACCCAGTACTTC. Amino acid sequence: CASSPHVGRAGETQYF. V usage is TRBV6-5 and J usage is TRBJ2-5, with a tentative D call TRBD2 (5 bases). CDR3 size: 16 residues. Germline V gives CDR1 MNHEY, CDR2 SVGAGI. V lost 5 bases and J 4 bases, leaving 20 bases between the germline ends.

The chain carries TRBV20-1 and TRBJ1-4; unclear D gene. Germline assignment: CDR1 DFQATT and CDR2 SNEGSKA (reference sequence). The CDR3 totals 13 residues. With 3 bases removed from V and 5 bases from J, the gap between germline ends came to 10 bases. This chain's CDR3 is CSASASANEKLFF. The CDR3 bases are TGCAGTGCTAGTGCGTCGGCCAATGAAAAACTGTTTTTT.

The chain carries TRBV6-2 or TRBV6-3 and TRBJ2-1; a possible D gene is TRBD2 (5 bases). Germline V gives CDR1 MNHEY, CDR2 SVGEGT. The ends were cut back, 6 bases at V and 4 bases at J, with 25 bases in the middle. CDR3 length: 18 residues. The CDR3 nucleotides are TGTGCCAGCAGCCAACTCCGTCCCCTGGCACGGGATTACAATGAGCAGTTCTTC. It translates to CASSQLRPLARDYNEQFF.

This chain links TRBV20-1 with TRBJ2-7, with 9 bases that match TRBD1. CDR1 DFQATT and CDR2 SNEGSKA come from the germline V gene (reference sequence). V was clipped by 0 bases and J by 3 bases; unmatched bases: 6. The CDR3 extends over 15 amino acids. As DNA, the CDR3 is TGCAGTGCTAGAGAGTCCCGGGACAGGGTCTACGAGCAGTACTTC. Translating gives CSARESRDRVYEQYF.

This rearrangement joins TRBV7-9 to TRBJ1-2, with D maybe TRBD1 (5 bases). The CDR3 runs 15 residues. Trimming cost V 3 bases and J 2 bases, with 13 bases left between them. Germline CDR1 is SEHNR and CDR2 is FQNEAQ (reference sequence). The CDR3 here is CASSLNGGVNYGYTF. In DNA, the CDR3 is TGTGCCAGCAGCTTGAACGGAGGGGTCAACTATGGCTACACCTTC.

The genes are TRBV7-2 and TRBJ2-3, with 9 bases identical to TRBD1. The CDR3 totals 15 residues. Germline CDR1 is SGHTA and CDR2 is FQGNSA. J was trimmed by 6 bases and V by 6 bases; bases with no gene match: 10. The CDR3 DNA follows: TGTGCCAGCAGAGAACCGGGACAGGGATTCGATACGCAGTATTTT. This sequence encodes CASREPGQGFDTQYF.

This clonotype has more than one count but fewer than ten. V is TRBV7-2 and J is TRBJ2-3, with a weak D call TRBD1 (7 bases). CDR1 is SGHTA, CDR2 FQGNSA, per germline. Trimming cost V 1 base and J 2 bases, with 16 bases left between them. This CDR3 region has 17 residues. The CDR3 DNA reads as TGTGCCAGCAGCTTAGAGCTGGAGGGACAGAACACAGATACGCAGTATTTT. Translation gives CASSLELEGQNTDTQYF.